The next 17 T cell receptor beta chains were all read from a single sample in a study of blood T cell repertoires in COVID-19. Measured with immunoSEQ multiplex PCR; TCRdb has only the in-frame clones, and not every one. Of fewer than 350,000 clones listed, around 88% are singletons. Source material: PBMCs or T cells enriched from blood (not recorded which). The origin of the receptors is a woman aged 40-49 years who had recovered from COVID-19.

This clone was counted a single time. The chain joins TRBV7-3 to TRBJ2-5; 7 bases are shared with TRBD2. After removal of 3 bases from V and 4 bases from J, the junction contained 2 bases not matched to a gene. CDR1 and CDR2 from the germline V gene are SGHTA and FQGTGA. The CDR3 contains 13 residues. CDR3 coding DNA: TGTGCCAGCAGCTTGGGAGGGTCAGAGACCCAGTACTTC. Protein sequence: CASSLGGSETQYF.

The DNA of the CDR3 is TGTGCCAGCAGCCCCACCGCGGTGGGTGGGAGCTGGAACGAGCAGTACTTC. This sequence encodes CASSPTAVGGSWNEQYF. The V call is TRBV7-9, the J call TRBJ2-7, with D maybe TRBD2 (5 bases). In germline, CDR1 is SEHNR, CDR2 FQNEAQ (reference sequence). The V and J ends lost 5 bases and 5 bases respectively, with 25 bases between them. This CDR3 has 17 residues.

The genes are TRBV7-2 and TRBJ1-4, with TRBD1 identical over 8 bases. CDR1 and CDR2 (germline): SGHTA, FQGNSA. J gave up 5 bases and V 1 base, and 0 bases lay outside the gene matches. CDR3 size: 14 residues. DNA for the CDR3: TGTGCCAGCAGCTTAGGGGACAGGAATGAAAAACTGTTTTTT. Translating gives CASSLGDRNEKLFF.

This chain connects TRBV5-4 to TRBJ2-1, with TRBD2 matching 8 bases. V lost 1 base and J lost 5; bases outside the gene matches: 5. This CDR3 is 15 amino acids long. CDR1 SGHNT and CDR2 YYREEE come from the germline V gene (reference sequence). The CDR3 sequence: CASSLLTSANNEQFF. The CDR3 DNA sequence: TGTGCCAGCAGCTTGTTGACTAGCGCTAACAATGAGCAGTTCTTC.

J is TRBJ1-4 and V is TRBV7-2; TRBD1 matches 9 bases. Germline V CDR1 and CDR2: SGHTA, FQGNSA. After removal of 4 bases from V and 6 bases from J, the junction contained 9 bases not matched to a gene. This CDR3 region has 16 residues. This chain's CDR3 is CASSWGATGGYEKLFF. The CDR3 DNA reads as TGTGCCAGCAGCTGGGGGGCGACAGGGGGTTATGAAAAACTGTTTTTT.

The V gene is TRBV28, the J gene TRBJ2-7, with 8 bases aligning to TRBD1. Trimming at V came to 4 bases and at J to 3 bases, leaving 8 bases not matched to a gene. CDR3 length: 15 amino acids. CDR1 is MDHEN and CDR2 is SYDVKM in the germline V gene. CDR3 protein: CASSSRGLPYYEQYF. The CDR3 DNA follows: TGTGCCAGCAGTTCCAGGGGGCTACCTTACTACGAGCAGTACTTC.

The gene calls are TRBV7-2 and TRBJ1-5; 8 bases fit TRBD1. The CDR3 contains 16 residues. V shed 1 base and J 2 bases; nucleotides not matched to a gene: 4. CDR1 is SGHTA, CDR2 FQGNSA, per germline. The DNA of the CDR3 is TGTGCCAGCAGCTTAGGTTCACAGGGGGGCAATCAGCCCCAGCATTTT. Protein sequence: CASSLGSQGGNQPQHF. Full variable domain (rest looked up from reference TRBV7-2 and TRBJ1-5): GAGVSQSPSNKVTEKGKDVELRCDPISGHTALYWYRQSLGQGLEFLIYFQGNSAPDKSGLPSDRFSAERTGGSVSTLTIQRTQQEDSAVYLCASSLGSQGGNQPQHFGDGTRLSIL.

This chain connects TRBV11-2 to TRBJ2-1, with 10 bases fitting TRBD2. The CDR3 runs to 17 residues. The germline gives CDR1 SGHAT, CDR2 FQNNGV. V gave up 4 bases and J gave up 8 bases; unmatched junction bases: 14. The CDR3, as DNA: TGTGCCAGCAGCTCGGGACTAGCGCCCTTTGTTGGTTATGAGCAGTTCTTC. Translation gives CASSSGLAPFVGYEQFF.

The rearrangement joins TRBV5-6 to TRBJ2-3; 8 nucleotides agree with TRBD2. With V trimmed by 5 bases and J by 4 bases, 12 bases remained unmatched. Germline CDR1 is SGHDT and CDR2 is YYEEEE. This CDR3 has 16 amino acids. The CDR3 here is CASSYYFGRAPDTQYF. Written as DNA, the CDR3 is TGTGCCAGCAGTTACTATTTCGGGAGGGCCCCAGATACGCAGTATTTT.

The genes are TRBV6-2 or TRBV6-3 and TRBJ2-7, with TRBD2 matching over 7 bases. J gave up 6 bases and V 6 bases, and 11 bases lay outside the gene matches. The CDR3 spans 14 residues. Germline CDR1 reads MNHEY; CDR2 reads SVGEGT. CDR3 region: CASSREARVPEQYF. CDR3 DNA: TGTGCCAGCAGCCGGGAGGCCCGGGTCCCCGAGCAGTACTTC.

The chain links TRBV24-1 to TRBJ2-1, with D perhaps TRBD2 (7 bases). The germline V and J ends were trimmed by 4 bases and 5 bases, with 20 bases remaining between them. Germline CDR1 and CDR2: KGHDR and SFDVKD. The CDR3 sequence is 17 residues long. CDR3 DNA sequence: TGTGCCACCAGTGACCCCCGCCGGAGCGGGACACACAATGAGCAGTTCTTC. This encodes CATSDPRRSGTHNEQFF.

V is TRBV14 and J is TRBJ1-4; weak D call: TRBD1 (5 bases). This CDR3 contains 14 residues. The germline V gene encodes CDR1 SGHDN and CDR2 FVKESK. Trimming shortened V by 0 bases and J by 7 bases, and 9 bases separated the two germline ends. CDR3 in amino acids: CASSQEWGSEKLFF. The CDR3 nucleotides are TGTGCCAGCAGCCAAGAGTGGGGCAGTGAAAAACTGTTTTTT.

This chain joins TRBV27 and TRBJ2-5, with 10 bases that match TRBD2. The J segment lost 0 bases and the V segment lost 5 bases, leaving 6 bases of the junction unmatched. The germline V gene has CDR1 MNHEY and CDR2 SMNVEV (reference sequence). This CDR3 has 16 amino acids. Here the CDR3 DNA reads TGTGCCAGCAGTCCCCTCACTAGCGGGAACCAAGAGACCCAGTACTTC. Its translation: CASSPLTSGNQETQYF.

CDR3 coding DNA: TGCGCCAGCAGCCAATTGGGAGCCGAAGAGACCCAGTACTTC. It specifies CASSQLGAEETQYF. The chain uses TRBV4-3 and TRBJ2-5; a possible D gene is TRBD2 (5 bases). Germline V lookup: CDR1 LGHNA, CDR2 YSLEER. V lost 2 bases and J 3 bases, leaving 10 bases between the germline ends. This CDR3 has 14 amino acids.

V is TRBV6-5 and J is TRBJ2-5; TRBD2 matches 12 bases. V was pared by 2 bases and J by 1 base, with 2 bases of the junction left unmatched. The germline V gene has CDR1 MNHEY and CDR2 SVGAGI. The CDR3 loop spans 16 amino acids. CDR3 DNA sequence: TGTGCCAGCAGTTACGGGACTAGCGGGCCCCAAGAGACCCAGTACTTC. It encodes CASSYGTSGPQETQYF.

This clone was found once. The genes are TRBV30 and TRBJ1-1; a weak D match, TRBD1 (5 bases). Germline V gene sequence: CDR1 GTSNPN, CDR2 SVGIG (reference sequence). This CDR3 region has 13 residues. V lost 0 bases and J lost 6, with 11 bases in between. CDR3 protein: CAWSVQAPPEAFF. CDR3 in DNA: TGTGCCTGGAGTGTACAGGCCCCCCCTGAAGCTTTCTTT.

V gene TRBV4-3 combines with J gene TRBJ2-1; 9 nucleotides line up with TRBD1. Germline V lookup: CDR1 LGHNA, CDR2 YSLEER. With V trimmed by 5 bases and J by 7 bases, 9 bases remained unmatched. This CDR3 region has 15 residues. DNA of the CDR3: TGCGCCAGCAGCGAATCCGGGACAGGGCTGAATGAGCAGTTCTTC. This sequence encodes CASSESGTGLNEQFF.